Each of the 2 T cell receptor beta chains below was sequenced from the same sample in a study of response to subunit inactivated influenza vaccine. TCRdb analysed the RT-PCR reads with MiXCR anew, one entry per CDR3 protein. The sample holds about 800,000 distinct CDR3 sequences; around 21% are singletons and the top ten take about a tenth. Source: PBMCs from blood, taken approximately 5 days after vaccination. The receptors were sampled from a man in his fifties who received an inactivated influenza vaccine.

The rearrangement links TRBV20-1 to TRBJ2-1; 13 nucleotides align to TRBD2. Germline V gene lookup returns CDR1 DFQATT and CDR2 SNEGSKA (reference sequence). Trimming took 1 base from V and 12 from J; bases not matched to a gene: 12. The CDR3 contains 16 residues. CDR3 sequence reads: CSARAGTSGAPTGQFF. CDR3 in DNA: TGCAGTGCTAGAGCTGGGACTAGCGGGGCGCCGACCGGGCAGTTCTTC.

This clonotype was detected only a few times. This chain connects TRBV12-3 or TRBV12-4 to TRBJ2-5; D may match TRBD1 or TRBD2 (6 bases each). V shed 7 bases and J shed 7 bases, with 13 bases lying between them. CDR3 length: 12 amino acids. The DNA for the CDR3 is TGTGCCAGCATCGGGGGCGGTGGGACCCAGTACTTC. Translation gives CASIGGGGTQYF.